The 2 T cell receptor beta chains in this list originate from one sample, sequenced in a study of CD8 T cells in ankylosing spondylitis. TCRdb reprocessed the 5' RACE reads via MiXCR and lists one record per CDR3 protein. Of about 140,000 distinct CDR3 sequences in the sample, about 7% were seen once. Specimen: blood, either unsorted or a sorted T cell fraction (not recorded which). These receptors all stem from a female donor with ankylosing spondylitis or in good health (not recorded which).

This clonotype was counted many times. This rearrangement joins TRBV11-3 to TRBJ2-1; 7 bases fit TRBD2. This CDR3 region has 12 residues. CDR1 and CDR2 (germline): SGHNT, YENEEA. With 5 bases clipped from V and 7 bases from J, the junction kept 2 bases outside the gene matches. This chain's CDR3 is CASSNGGNEQFF. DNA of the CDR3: TGTGCCAGCAGCAACGGGGGGAATGAGCAGTTCTTC.

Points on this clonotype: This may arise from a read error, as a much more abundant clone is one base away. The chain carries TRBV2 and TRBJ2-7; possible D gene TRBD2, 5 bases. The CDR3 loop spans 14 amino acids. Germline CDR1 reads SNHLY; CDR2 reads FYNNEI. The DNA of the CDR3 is TGTGCCAGGAGTGTGTCGACTATCTCCTACGAGCAGTACTTC. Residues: CARSVSTISYEQYF.